Each of the 21 T cell receptor beta chains below was sequenced from the same sample in a study of shared clonotypes between healthy human individuals. The table came from immunoSEQ multiplex PCR; TCRdb's copy has only in-frame clones and leaves some out. In the table there are around 720,000 clones, 73% of which are singletons. The sequenced sample was memory CD4+ T cells sorted from blood. Subset described: CD45RA-negative fraction. The origin of the receptors is a woman in her 30s in good health.

The table lists this clone with many counts. The gene calls are TRBV27 and TRBJ2-2; D ambiguous. Germline V gene lookup returns CDR1 MNHEY and CDR2 SMNVEV (reference sequence). Trimming removed 0 bases at V and 4 bases at J, with 6 bases between. This CDR3 comprises 14 residues. CDR3 loop: CASSLSYATGELFF. CDR3 sequence (DNA): TGTGCCAGCAGTTTATCGTATGCCACCGGGGAGCTGTTTTTT.

This clone occurred once. The gene calls are TRBV2 and TRBJ1-3, with D possibly being TRBD1 (5 bases). Germline V lookup: CDR1 SNHLY, CDR2 FYNNEI. The germline V and J ends were trimmed by 4 bases and 2 bases, with 9 bases remaining between them. The CDR3 totals 14 residues. CDR3 loop: CASSGQGAGNTIYF. DNA for the CDR3: TGTGCCAGCAGTGGACAAGGGGCTGGAAACACCATATATTTT.

In regard to this clone: The same CDR3 is also encoded by other DNA sequences in this sample. V is TRBV6-5 and J is TRBJ1-1; perhaps TRBD1 as D (6 bases). This CDR3 comprises 15 residues. Trimming removed 2 bases at V and 1 base at J, with 11 bases between. In germline, CDR1 is MNHEY, CDR2 SVGAGI. CDR3 loop: CASSYGGRGNTEAFF. The CDR3, as DNA: TGTGCCAGCAGTTACGGGGGCCGGGGGAACACTGAAGCTTTCTTT.

The V gene is TRBV6-1, the J gene TRBJ2-5; D possibly matches TRBD1 or TRBD2 (5 bases each). CDR1 MNHNS and CDR2 SASEGT come from the germline V gene. V shed 6 bases and J shed 4 bases, with 18 bases lying between them. The CDR3 extends over 15 amino acids. The CDR3 loop is CASSRLGAGRETQYF. The DNA for the CDR3 is TGTGCCAGCAGCCGCCTTGGAGCAGGGAGAGAGACCCAGTACTTC.

This chain connects TRBV11-1 to TRBJ2-1; TRBD2 is a possible D gene (6 bases). From germline, CDR1 is SGHAT and CDR2 FQDESV (reference sequence). Trimming shortened V by 5 bases and J by 9 bases, and 14 bases separated the two germline ends. The CDR3 is made up of 13 amino acids. CDR3 protein: CASSDGTGTEQFF. CDR3 nucleotide sequence: TGTGCCAGCAGCGATGGGACTGGAACTGAGCAGTTCTTC.

The CDR3 DNA reads as TGTGCCAGCAGGAGCACAGATACGCAGTATTTT. This sequence encodes CASRSTDTQYF. The J gene is TRBJ2-3, the V gene TRBV7-9; no clear D. Germline V gives CDR1 SEHNR, CDR2 FQNEAQ (reference sequence). CDR3 length: 11 residues. Trimming shortened V by 6 bases and J by 0 bases, and 1 base separated the two germline ends.

The chain combines TRBV5-1 with TRBJ2-2, with D perhaps TRBD2 (5 bases). Per the germline V gene, CDR1 is SGHRS and CDR2 is YFSETQ. CDR3 length equals 16 residues. V gave up 0 bases and J gave up 0 bases, with 9 bases separating them. The DNA for the CDR3 is TGCGCCAGCAGCTTGGTGGCGGGCGCGAACACCGGGGAGCTGTTTTTT. It encodes CASSLVAGANTGELFF.

This clone was detected a few times. The same CDR3 can be traced to other DNA sequences in this sample. This chain links TRBV5-1 with TRBJ2-5, with TRBD1 matching 8 bases. J lost 5 bases, V lost 0 bases, and 9 bases had no gene match. Per the germline V gene, CDR1 is SGHRS and CDR2 is YFSETQ. The length of the CDR3 is 16 residues. For the CDR3, the DNA is TGCGCCAGCAGCTTGGTTCAGGGGGCTGCCGTGGAGACCCAGTACTTC. Amino acids: CASSLVQGAAVETQYF.

This clone was counted once. J is TRBJ2-7 and V is TRBV5-4; D unclear. The CDR3 spans 15 residues. Germline V gives CDR1 SGHNT, CDR2 YYREEE (reference sequence). V was cut by 0 bases and J by 4 bases, with 14 bases left in between. Here the CDR3 reads CASSLGGNAGYEQYF. CDR3 in DNA: TGTGCCAGCAGCTTGGGGGGAAATGCTGGGTACGAGCAGTACTTC.

The rearrangement links TRBV11-2 to TRBJ2-5; D may be TRBD2 (5 bases). Per the germline V gene, CDR1 is SGHAT and CDR2 is FQNNGV. This CDR3 has 14 residues. V was shortened by 5 bases and J by 3 bases, with 13 bases between the two germline ends. The DNA of the CDR3 is TGTGCCAGCAGCCTTTCGGGGTTGGAAGAGACCCAGTACTTC. It specifies CASSLSGLEETQYF. The full variable domain, in which reference TRBV11-2 and TRBJ2-5 provide the parts outside the CDR3, is EAGVAQSPRYKIIEKRQSVAFWCNPISGHATLYWYQQILGQGPKLLIQFQNNGVVDDSQLPKDRFSAERLKGVDSTLKIQPAKLEDSAVYLCASSLSGLEETQYFGPGTRLLVL.

V and J are TRBV5-1 and TRBJ2-1; D is perhaps TRBD2 (5 bases). The germline gives CDR1 SGHRS, CDR2 YFSETQ. V shed 3 bases and J shed 0 bases, with 16 bases lying between them. The CDR3 runs 17 residues. CDR3 DNA sequence: TGCGCCAGCAGCTCGACAACTTTAGCGCCCTCCTACAATGAGCAGTTCTTC. It yields the protein CASSSTTLAPSYNEQFF.

The chain has TRBV6-5 and TRBJ2-3, with D perhaps TRBD2 (6 bases). Looked up from germline, CDR1 is MNHEY and CDR2 is SVGAGI. The ends were cut back, 7 bases at V and 2 bases at J, with 16 bases in the middle. The CDR3 totals 15 residues. CDR3 sequence reads: CASTSRELATDTQYF. In DNA form, the CDR3 reads TGTGCCAGCACCTCAAGGGAACTAGCCACAGATACGCAGTATTTT.

This clone was found a few times. V gene TRBV19 combines with J gene TRBJ1-1; no clear D gene. The V end lost 3 bases, the J end lost 11 bases, and 16 bases lay between the germline ends. The CDR3 has 13 residues. CDR1 is LNHDA and CDR2 is SQIVND in the germline V gene (reference sequence). The CDR3 DNA follows: TGTGCCAGTAGTATGCGCGGCCGCGAGGAGGCTTTCTTT. As protein: CASSMRGREEAFF.

The V gene is TRBV6-5, the J gene TRBJ2-7; 7 nucleotides agree with TRBD2. The germline gives CDR1 MNHEY, CDR2 SVGAGI. The trim removed 5 bases at V and 4 bases at J, leaving 8 bases unmatched. This CDR3 has 14 amino acids. The CDR3 coding sequence is TGTGCCAGCAGTCCTAGGGCGGGAGTTTACGAGCAGTACTTC. It translates to CASSPRAGVYEQYF.

Only a few counts were recorded for this clone. J is TRBJ2-5 and V is TRBV27; D is unresolved. V was pared by 4 bases and J by 8 bases, with 11 bases between. Per the germline V gene, CDR1 is MNHEY and CDR2 is SMNVEV (reference sequence). The CDR3 loop spans 12 amino acids. In nucleotides, the CDR3 is TGTGCCAGCAGTTCCACCGACCTAACCCAGTACTTC. It codes for CASSSTDLTQYF.

V is TRBV4-2 and J is TRBJ2-2; possible D gene TRBD2, 6 bases. V was shortened by 4 bases and J by 2 bases, with 14 bases between the two germline ends. CDR3 size: 16 residues. The germline CDR1 and CDR2 sequences are LGHNA and YNFKEQ. The CDR3 DNA follows: TGTGCCAGCAGCCTGCGGGCGGGACTTAACACCGGGGAGCTGTTTTTT. Its translation: CASSLRAGLNTGELFF.

This sequence joins TRBV5-1 and TRBJ2-5; 11 bases line up with TRBD2. V lost 4 bases to trimming and J lost 4 bases; unmatched junction nucleotides: 3. The CDR3 totals 14 residues. Germline CDR1 SGHRS, CDR2 YFSETQ. CDR3 region: CASSTGTSGETQYF. DNA of the CDR3: TGCGCCAGCAGCACCGGGACTAGCGGAGAGACCCAGTACTTC.

This clone has only a few counts. In nucleotides, the CDR3 is TGTGCCAGCAGTTTAACTGACAGGTGGAATGAGCAGTTCTTC. Translated: CASSLTDRWNEQFF. V gene TRBV28 combines with J gene TRBJ2-1, with D possibly TRBD1 on 6 matching bases. The CDR3 has 14 residues. Trimming removed 2 bases at V and 7 bases at J, with 12 bases between. Germline V CDR1 and CDR2: MDHEN, SYDVKM.

The chain links TRBV2 to TRBJ1-5, with D hard to call. V lost 0 bases to trimming and J lost 11 bases, with 11 bases between them. Germline V gives CDR1 SNHLY, CDR2 FYNNEI. The length of the CDR3 is 13 residues. DNA of the CDR3: TGTGCCAGCAGTGAAGCGCTTCTAGGGTCCCAGCATTTT. Amino acids: CASSEALLGSQHF.

V is TRBV10-3 and J is TRBJ1-5; D unresolved. The CDR3 extends over 17 amino acids. Germline CDR1 and CDR2: ENHRY and SYGVKD. The V end lost 3 bases, the J end lost 1 base, and 16 bases lay between the germline ends. The CDR3 nucleotides are TGTGCCATCAGTGATCCCGCAGGATTATCGAGCAATCAGCCCCAGCATTTT. It yields the protein CAISDPAGLSSNQPQHF.

V usage is TRBV5-1 and J usage is TRBJ2-2, with D tentatively TRBD1 (6 bases). V was clipped by 2 bases and J by 5 bases, with 13 bases between them. The germline gives CDR1 SGHRS, CDR2 YFSETQ. The CDR3 is 15 amino acids. The CDR3 DNA reads TGCGCCAGCAGCTTCACAGGGCGTGGAACCGGGGAGCTGTTTTTT. It codes for CASSFTGRGTGELFF.